This T cell receptor beta chain was recovered during a study of regulatory T cells in long-lasting Graves disease. Comment on this clonotype: One end of the junction fails to match germline, which may point to a read error.

Arm-PCR of CDR3 regions and iRepertoire HTBI primers were used to build TCR beta libraries. In TCRdb, the multiplex PCR reads were re-called with MiXCR into one record per CDR3 protein. Of about 400,000 distinct CDR3 sequences in the sample, 15% to 18% were seen once. Sample time point: newly diagnosed GD, antithyroid drugs for less than 3 months. The TCR library was made from RNA that had been extracted from PBMCs in TRIzol. CDR1 MNHEY and CDR2 SMNVEV come from the germline V gene (reference sequence). This CDR3 comprises 12 residues. This rearrangement joins TRBV27 to TRBJ2-3, with D possibly matching TRBD1 (6 bases). Sequences were derived from peripheral blood mononuclear cells (PBMCs), sampled at new diagnosis, from a patient treated with antithyroid drugs. The receptor's source is a female donor with Graves disease. DNA for the CDR3: TGTGCCAGCAGTTTAAATAGCAAGGGACACAATTTT. This encodes CASSLNSKGHNF.